This T cell receptor (beta chain) was identified in a study of long-term antiretroviral therapy in people with HIV. CDR1 and CDR2 from the germline V gene are SNHLY and FYNNEI. Between the trimmed V and J ends, which lost 9 bases and 6 bases, there was a span of 18 bases. The CDR3 is 14 amino acids. Details on this clone: Its antigen is not identified.

They ran version v3.0 of the immunoSEQ assay at survey level. Some clones are missing from TCRdb's copy, which holds only in-frame ones; the method was immunoSEQ multiplex PCR. The data hold 20,000 to 25,000 clones, with approximately 78% observed a single time. Study-level results: Regardless of time point, clones expanded before ART dominated the repertoire.

The receptor's source is a woman aged 25 to 39 with HIV. This rearrangement joins TRBV2 to TRBJ2-1, with D possibly being TRBD1 or TRBD2 (5 bases each). Sequenced material: unsorted PBMCs, taken 0.2 years after starting antiretroviral therapy. This CDR3 is CASAGVGLGNEQFF. In DNA form, the CDR3 reads TGTGCCAGTGCGGGCGTGGGGCTGGGCAATGAGCAGTTCTTC. Looking up the rest from reference TRBV2 and TRBJ2-1 gives the full variable domain: EPEVTQTPSHQVTQMGQEVILRCVPISNHLYFYWYRQILGQKVEFLVSFYNNEISEKSEIFDDQFSVERPDGSNFTLKIRSTKLEDSAMYFCASAGVGLGNEQFFGPGTRLTVL.